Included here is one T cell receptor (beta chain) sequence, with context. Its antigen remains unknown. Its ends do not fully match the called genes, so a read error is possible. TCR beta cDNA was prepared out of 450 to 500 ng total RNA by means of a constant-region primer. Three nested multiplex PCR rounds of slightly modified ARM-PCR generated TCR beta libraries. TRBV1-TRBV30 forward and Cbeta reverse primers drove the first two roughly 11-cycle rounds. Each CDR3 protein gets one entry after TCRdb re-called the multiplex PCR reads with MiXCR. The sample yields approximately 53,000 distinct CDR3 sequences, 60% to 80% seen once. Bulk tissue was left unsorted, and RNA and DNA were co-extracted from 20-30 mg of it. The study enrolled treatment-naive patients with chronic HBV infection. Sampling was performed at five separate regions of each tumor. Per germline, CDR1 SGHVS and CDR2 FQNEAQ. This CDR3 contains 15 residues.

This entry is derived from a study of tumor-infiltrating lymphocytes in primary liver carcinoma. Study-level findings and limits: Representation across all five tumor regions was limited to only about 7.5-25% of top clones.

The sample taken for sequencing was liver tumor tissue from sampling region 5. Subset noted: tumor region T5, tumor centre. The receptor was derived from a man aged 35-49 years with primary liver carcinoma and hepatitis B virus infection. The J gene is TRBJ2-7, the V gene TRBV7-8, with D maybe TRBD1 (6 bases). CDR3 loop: CASSLRQDISYEHYF. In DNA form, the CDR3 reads TGTGCCAGCAGCCTCCGACAGGACATCTCCTACGAGCATTACTTC.